Included here is one T cell receptor beta chain sequence, with context. Antigen specificity is unknown. Profiling relied on immunoSEQ multiplex PCR, and the TCRdb table lists in-frame clones only, not all of them. The data hold approximately 140,000 clones, with 80% to 90% observed a single time. The data stem from a study of T cell responses to AZD1222 COVID-19 vaccine. Whole-study results and caveats: Clonal diversity was possibly underestimated; the donors were predominantly white British and more often female. Targets within unmutated variant regions were reportedly found for nearly half of spike-specific TCRs. Scientists sampled the repertoires only once the peak T cell response had passed.

Looked up from germline, CDR1 is SGHTA and CDR2 is FQGTGA. V was trimmed by 2 bases and J by 5 bases, leaving 10 bases between them. The CDR3 extends over 13 amino acids. The chain has TRBV7-3 and TRBJ2-7; D perhaps matches TRBD2 (6 bases). The sequences come from peripheral blood, collected on day 0 of AZD1222 vaccination. This clonotype was obtained from an adult in good health. The CDR3, as DNA: TGTGCCAGCAGCTTACAACTAGCCGACGAGCAGTACTTC. This codes for CASSLQLADEQYF.